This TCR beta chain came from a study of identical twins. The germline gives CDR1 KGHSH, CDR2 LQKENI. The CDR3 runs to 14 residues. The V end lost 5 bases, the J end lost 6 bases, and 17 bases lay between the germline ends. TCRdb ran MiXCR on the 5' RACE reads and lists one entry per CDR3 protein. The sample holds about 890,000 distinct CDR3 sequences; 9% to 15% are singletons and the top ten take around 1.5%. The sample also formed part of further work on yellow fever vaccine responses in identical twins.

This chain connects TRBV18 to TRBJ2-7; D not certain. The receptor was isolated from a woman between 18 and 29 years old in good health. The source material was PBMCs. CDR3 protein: CASSSTSPPREQYF. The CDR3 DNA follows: TGTGCCAGCTCATCAACGTCCCCACCGCGCGAGCAGTACTTC.